What follows is one TCR beta chain and its context. Its antigen remains unidentified. These data originate in a study of a mutant IDH1 vaccine in newly diagnosed glioma. Study-wide context: V12 occurred at week 35 and V13 at week 47.

Specified time point: week 35, safety follow-up. The study gave 300 ug of mutant IDH1 20-mer peptide per vaccine dose, with topical imiquimod. Eight vaccinations reached patients in weeks 1, 3, 5, 7, 11, 15, 19 and 23. Method: immunoSEQ multiplex PCR; TCRdb's copy keeps in-frame clones and lacks some. The sample shows 53,000 or so clones, more than 65% of them seen only once. From germline, CDR1 is SGHRS and CDR2 YFSETQ. With V trimmed by 0 bases and J by 2 bases, 5 bases remained unmatched. The CDR3 runs to 16 residues. The chain joins TRBV5-1 to TRBJ2-5, with 9 bases lining up with TRBD2. The source is a man aged 35-49 years with glioma. The sequencing used PBMCs, collected from a glioma patient whose treatment included an IDH1 peptide vaccine. CDR3 in amino acids: CASSLAGRGGQETQYF. CDR3 DNA: TGCGCCAGCAGCTTGGCCGGGCGGGGGGGACAAGAGACCCAGTACTTC.